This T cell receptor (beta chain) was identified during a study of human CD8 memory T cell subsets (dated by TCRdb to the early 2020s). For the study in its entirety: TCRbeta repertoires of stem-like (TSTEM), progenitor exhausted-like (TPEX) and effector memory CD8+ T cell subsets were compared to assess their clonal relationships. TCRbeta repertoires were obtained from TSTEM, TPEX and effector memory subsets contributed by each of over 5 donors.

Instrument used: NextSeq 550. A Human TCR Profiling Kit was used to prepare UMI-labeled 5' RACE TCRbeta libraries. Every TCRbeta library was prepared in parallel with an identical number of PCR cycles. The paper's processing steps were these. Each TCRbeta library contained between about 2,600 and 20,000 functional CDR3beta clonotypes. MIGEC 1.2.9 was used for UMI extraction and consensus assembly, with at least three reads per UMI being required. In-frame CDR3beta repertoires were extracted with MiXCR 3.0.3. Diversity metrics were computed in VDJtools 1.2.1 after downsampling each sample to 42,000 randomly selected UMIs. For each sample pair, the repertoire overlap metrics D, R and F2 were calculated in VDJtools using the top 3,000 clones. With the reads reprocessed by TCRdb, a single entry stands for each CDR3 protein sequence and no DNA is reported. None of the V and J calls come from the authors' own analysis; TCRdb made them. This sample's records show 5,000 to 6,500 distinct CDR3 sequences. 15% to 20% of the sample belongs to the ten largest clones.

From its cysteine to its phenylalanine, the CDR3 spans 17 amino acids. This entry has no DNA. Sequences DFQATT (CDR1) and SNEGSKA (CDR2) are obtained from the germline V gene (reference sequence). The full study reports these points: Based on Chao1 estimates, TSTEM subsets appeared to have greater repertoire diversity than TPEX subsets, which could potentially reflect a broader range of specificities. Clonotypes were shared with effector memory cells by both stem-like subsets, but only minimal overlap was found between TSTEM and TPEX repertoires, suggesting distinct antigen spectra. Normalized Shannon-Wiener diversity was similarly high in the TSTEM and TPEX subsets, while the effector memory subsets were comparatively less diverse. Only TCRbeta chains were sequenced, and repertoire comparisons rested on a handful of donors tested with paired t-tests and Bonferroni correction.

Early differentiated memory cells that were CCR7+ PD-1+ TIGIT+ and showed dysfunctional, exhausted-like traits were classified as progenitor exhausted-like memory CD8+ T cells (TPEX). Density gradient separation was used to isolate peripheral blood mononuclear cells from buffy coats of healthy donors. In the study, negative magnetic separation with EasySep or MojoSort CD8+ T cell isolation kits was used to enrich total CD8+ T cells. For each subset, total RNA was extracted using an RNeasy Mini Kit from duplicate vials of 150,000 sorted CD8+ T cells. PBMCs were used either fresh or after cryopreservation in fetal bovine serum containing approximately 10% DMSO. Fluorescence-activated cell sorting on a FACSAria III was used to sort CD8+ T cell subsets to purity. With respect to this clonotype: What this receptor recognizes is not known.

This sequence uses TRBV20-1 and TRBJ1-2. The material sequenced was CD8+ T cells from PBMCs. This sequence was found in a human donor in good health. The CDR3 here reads CSAEGLGGALLNYGYTF.